The subject of this entry is one TCR beta chain. No antigen is known for it. These data originate in a study of T-cell memory formation after mild COVID-19. Study-level information: Clustering of TCRs was largely donor specific.

Study observations and caveats: Researchers could not confirm that second-wave clones peaking on day 37 targeted SARS-CoV-2.

From 5'RACE with constant-segment primers came TCR alpha and TCR beta cDNA libraries that carried sample barcodes and UMIs. One entry per CDR3 protein, called by TCRdb with MiXCR from the 5' RACE reads. Of hundreds of thousands of distinct CDR3 sequences listed, about 20% were seen once; the top ten hold around 8.4%. V was clipped by 2 bases and J by 14 bases, with 21 bases between them. Per the germline V gene, CDR1 is GTSNPN and CDR2 is SVGIG (reference sequence). This CDR3 has 14 residues. This TCR derives from an adult woman who had mild COVID-19 (a few samples of this study predate the infection). Cell type and time point are not known. What was sequenced was PBMCs or a T cell subset sorted from them (not recorded which). J is TRBJ2-2 and V is TRBV30; D might be TRBD1 or TRBD2, each matching 7 bases. CDR3 amino acids: CAWSRGPGGRALFF. In DNA, the CDR3 is TGTGCCTGGAGTCGTGGACCAGGGGGGAGGGCCCTGTTTTTT.